This TCR beta chain was identified during a study of blood T cell repertoires in COVID-19. Here immunoSEQ multiplex PCR was the method, and the copy in TCRdb shows in-frame clones only, minus some. This table holds 150,000 to 180,000 clones, approximately 81% found once. While infection was still active, Seattle patients were enrolled and then followed longitudinally. Per germline, CDR1 SGDLS and CDR2 YYNGEE. This CDR3 comprises 15 residues. Between the trimmed V and J ends, which lost 4 bases and 8 bases, there was a span of 18 bases. The chain couples TRBV9 to TRBJ1-4, with D possibly matching TRBD1 (5 bases). Sample: peripheral blood. This TCR derives from a woman aged 60-75 years with COVID-19, enrolled during active disease. This chain's CDR3 is CASSPGTGGGEKLFF. CDR3 nucleotide sequence: TGTGCCAGCAGCCCCGGGACGGGAGGAGGAGAAAAACTGTTTTTT.